This T cell receptor beta chain was identified during a study of regulatory T cells in long-lasting Graves disease. After removal of 3 bases from V and 4 bases from J, the junction contained 9 bases not matched to a gene. The germline gives CDR1 SEHNR, CDR2 FQNEAQ (reference sequence). This CDR3 spans 16 amino acids. Construction of TCR beta libraries relied on iRepertoire HTBI primers and on Arm-PCR targeting CDR3 regions. In TCRdb, the multiplex PCR reads were re-called with MiXCR into one record per CDR3 protein. The data contain roughly 420,000 distinct CDR3 sequences, roughly 15% of them singletons. Sample time point: newly diagnosed GD, antithyroid drugs for less than 3 months. RNA from PBMCs was the source of the TCR library. This clonotype was seen ten or more times. These records were also assigned to another study, of T cells in Graves' hyperthyroidism and ophthalmopathy. In that study: No ophthalmopathy progression within 18 months constituted stable Graves' hyperthyroidism.

The specimen comprised peripheral blood mononuclear cells (PBMCs), sampled at new diagnosis, from a patient treated with antithyroid drugs. The sequence was obtained from a woman between 18 and 29 years old with Graves disease. This rearrangement joins TRBV7-9 to TRBJ2-5; 9 bases agree with TRBD2. This CDR3 reads CASSFSGSGQGETQYF. CDR3 nucleotides: TGTGCCAGCAGCTTTAGCGGGAGCGGGCAGGGAGAGACCCAGTACTTC.